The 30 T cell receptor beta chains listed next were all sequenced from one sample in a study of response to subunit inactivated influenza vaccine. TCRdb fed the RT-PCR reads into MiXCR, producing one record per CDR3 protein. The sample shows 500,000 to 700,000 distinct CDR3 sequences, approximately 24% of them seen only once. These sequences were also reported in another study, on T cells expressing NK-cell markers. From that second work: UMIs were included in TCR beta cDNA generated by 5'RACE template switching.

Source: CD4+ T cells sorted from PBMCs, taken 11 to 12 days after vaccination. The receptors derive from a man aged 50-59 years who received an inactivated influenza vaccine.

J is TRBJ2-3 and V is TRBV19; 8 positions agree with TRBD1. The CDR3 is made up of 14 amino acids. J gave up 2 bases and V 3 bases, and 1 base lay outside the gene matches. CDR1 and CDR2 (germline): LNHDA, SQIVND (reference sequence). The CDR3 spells CASSMDRATDTQYF. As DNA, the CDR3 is TGTGCCAGTAGTATGGACAGGGCCACAGATACGCAGTATTTT.

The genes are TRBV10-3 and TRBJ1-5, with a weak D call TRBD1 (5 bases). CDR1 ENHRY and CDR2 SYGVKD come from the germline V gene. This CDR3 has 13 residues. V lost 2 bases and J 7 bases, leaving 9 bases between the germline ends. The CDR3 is CAISEGRDQPQHF. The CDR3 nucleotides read TGTGCCATCAGTGAGGGCAGGGACCAGCCCCAGCATTTT.

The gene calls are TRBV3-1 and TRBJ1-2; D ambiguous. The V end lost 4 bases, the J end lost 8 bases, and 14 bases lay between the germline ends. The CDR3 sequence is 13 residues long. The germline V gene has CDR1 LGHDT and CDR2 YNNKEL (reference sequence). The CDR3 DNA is TGTGCCAGCAGCCCATCGGACCTCGGGGGCTACACCTTC. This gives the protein CASSPSDLGGYTF.

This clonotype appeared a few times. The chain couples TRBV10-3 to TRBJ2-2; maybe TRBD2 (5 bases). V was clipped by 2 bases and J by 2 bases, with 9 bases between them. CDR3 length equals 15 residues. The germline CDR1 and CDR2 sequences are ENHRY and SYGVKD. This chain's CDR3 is CAISEGAGNTGELFF. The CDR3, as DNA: TGTGCCATCAGTGAGGGTGCGGGCAACACCGGGGAGCTGTTTTTT.

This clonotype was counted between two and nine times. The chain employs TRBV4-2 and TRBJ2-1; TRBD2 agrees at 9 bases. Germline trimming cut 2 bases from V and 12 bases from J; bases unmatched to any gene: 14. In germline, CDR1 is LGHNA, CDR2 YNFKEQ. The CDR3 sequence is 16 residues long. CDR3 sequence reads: CASSQSGLASLLRQFF. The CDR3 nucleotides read TGTGCCAGCAGCCAATCGGGACTAGCATCGTTGCTGAGGCAGTTCTTC.

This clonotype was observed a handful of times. In DNA, the CDR3 is TGTGCCAGCAGCTTAGCGCCCGGGACAGGCTTCGGTGGCTACACCTTC. This translates into CASSLAPGTGFGGYTF. The chain uses TRBV7-9 and TRBJ1-2; 8 bases map to TRBD1. This CDR3 comprises 16 residues. The V and J ends lost 0 bases and 7 bases, in that order; junction bases with no gene match: 10. CDR1 and CDR2 from the germline V gene are SEHNR and FQNEAQ (reference sequence).

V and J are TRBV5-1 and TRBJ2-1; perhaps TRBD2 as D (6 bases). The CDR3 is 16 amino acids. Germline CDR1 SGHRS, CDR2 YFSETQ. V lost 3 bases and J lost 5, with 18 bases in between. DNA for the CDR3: TGCGCCAGCAGCTCCATTGGAGGGAGTAGGAACAATGAGCAGTTCTTC. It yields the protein CASSSIGGSRNNEQFF.

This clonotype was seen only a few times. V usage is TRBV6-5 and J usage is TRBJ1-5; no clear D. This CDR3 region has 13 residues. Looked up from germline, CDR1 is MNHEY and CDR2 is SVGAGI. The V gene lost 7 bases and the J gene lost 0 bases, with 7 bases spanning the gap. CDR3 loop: CASILNSNQPQHF. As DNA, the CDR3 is TGTGCCAGCATTTTAAATAGCAATCAGCCCCAGCATTTT.

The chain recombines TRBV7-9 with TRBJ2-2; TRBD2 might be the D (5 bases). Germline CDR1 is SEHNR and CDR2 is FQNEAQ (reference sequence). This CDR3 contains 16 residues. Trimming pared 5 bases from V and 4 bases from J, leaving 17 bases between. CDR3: CASSPLLVAGTGELFF. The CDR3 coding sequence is TGTGCCAGCAGCCCCCTCCTAGTGGCGGGCACCGGGGAGCTGTTTTTT. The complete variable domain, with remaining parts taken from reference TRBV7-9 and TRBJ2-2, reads DTGVSQNPRHKITKRGQNVTFRCDPISEHNRLYWYRQTLGQGPEFLTYFQNEAQLEKSRLLSDRFSAERPKGSFSTLEIQRTEQGDSAMYLCASSPLLVAGTGELFFGEGSRLTVL.

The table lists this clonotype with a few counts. The CDR3 sequence is CATSEQGAGETQYF. The DNA for the CDR3 is TGCGCCACTTCGGAACAGGGCGCGGGGGAGACCCAGTACTTC. The chain recombines TRBV5-1 with TRBJ2-5; possibly TRBD1 or TRBD2 for D (6 bases each). The CDR3 runs to 14 residues. V lost 9 bases, J lost 5 bases, and 20 bases lay in between. The germline V gene has CDR1 SGHRS and CDR2 YFSETQ.

CDR3 DNA sequence: TGTGCCTGGAGTGCCCCGCATGGGGGATCCACTGAAGCTTTCTTT. Translation: CAWSAPHGGSTEAFF. The chain carries TRBV30 and TRBJ1-1, with D perhaps matching TRBD1 (5 bases). CDR1 is GTSNPN, CDR2 SVGIG, per germline (reference sequence). This CDR3 is 15 amino acids long. Trimming shortened V by 1 base and J by 4 bases, and 16 bases separated the two germline ends.

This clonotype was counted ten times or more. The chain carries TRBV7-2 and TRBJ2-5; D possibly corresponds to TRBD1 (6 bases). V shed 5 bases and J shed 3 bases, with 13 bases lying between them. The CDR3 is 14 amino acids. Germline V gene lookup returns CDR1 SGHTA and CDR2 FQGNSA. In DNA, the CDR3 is TGTGCCAGCAGCGGGGGCCCGGTTAAAGAGACCCAGTACTTC. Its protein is CASSGGPVKETQYF.

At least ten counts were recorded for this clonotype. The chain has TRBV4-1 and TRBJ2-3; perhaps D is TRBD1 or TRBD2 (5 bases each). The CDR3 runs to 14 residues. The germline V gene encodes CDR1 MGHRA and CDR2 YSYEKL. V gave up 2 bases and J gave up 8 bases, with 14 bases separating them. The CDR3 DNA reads TGCGCCAGCAGCCAAAGGGGAGTTTGGGTTACGCAGTATTTT. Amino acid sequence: CASSQRGVWVTQYF.

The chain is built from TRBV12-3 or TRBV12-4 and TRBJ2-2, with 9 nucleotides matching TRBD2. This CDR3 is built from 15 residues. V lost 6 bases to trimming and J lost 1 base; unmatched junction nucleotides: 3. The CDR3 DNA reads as TGTGCCAGCAGATCTAGCGGGGTGAACACCGGGGAGCTGTTTTTT. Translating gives CASRSSGVNTGELFF.

The CDR3, as DNA: TGTGCCAGCAGCGCGACCCCAGGCTACGAGCAGTACTTC. This codes for CASSATPGYEQYF. The chain couples TRBV7-8 to TRBJ2-7; no reliable D call. Trimming shortened V by 5 bases and J by 3 bases, and 11 bases separated the two germline ends. The CDR3 spans 13 residues. Germline V gene lookup returns CDR1 SGHVS and CDR2 FQNEAQ.

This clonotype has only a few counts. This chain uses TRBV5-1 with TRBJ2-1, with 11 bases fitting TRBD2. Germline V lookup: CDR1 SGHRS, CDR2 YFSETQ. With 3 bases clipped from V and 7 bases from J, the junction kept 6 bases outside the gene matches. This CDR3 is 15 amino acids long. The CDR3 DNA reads TGCGCCAGCAGCTCAGGACTAGCGGGTGATAATGAGCAGTTCTTC. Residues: CASSSGLAGDNEQFF.

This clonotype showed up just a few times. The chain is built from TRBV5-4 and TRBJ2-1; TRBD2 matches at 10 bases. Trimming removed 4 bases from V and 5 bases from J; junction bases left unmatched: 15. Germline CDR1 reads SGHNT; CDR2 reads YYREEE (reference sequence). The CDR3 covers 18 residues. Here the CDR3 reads CASSTTRGSGRVHNEQFF. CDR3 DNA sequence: TGTGCCAGCAGCACAACCCGGGGGAGCGGGAGGGTGCACAATGAGCAGTTCTTC.

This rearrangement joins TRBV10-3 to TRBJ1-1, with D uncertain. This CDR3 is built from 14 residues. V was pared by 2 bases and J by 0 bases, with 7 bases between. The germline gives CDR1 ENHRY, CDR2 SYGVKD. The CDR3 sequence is CAISERDLNTEAFF. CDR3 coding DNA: TGTGCCATCAGTGAGAGAGACCTGAACACTGAAGCTTTCTTT.

The CDR3 bases are TGCAGTGCTGGAGGACAGGCGCTAGCCAAAAACATTCAGTACTTC. This encodes CSAGGQALAKNIQYF. This chain uses TRBV20-1 with TRBJ2-4; 7 nucleotides agree with TRBD1. The length of the CDR3 is 15 residues. Unmatched junction bases numbered 7, after V lost 5 bases and J lost 0 bases. Germline lookup yields CDR1 DFQATT and CDR2 SNEGSKA (reference sequence).

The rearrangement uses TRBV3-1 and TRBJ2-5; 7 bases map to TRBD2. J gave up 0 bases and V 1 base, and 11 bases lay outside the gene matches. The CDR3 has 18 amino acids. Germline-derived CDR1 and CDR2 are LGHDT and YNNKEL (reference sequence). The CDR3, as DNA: TGTGCCAGCAGCCAAGCATGTAGTCCCCGGGGGGACCAAGAGACCCAGTACTTC. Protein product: CASSQACSPRGDQETQYF.

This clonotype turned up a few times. This chain's CDR3 is CASRLGQVVDVLTF. As DNA, the CDR3 is TGTGCCAGCAGATTGGGGCAGGTCGTGGACGTCCTGACTTTC. This chain uses TRBV6-1 with TRBJ2-6; a possible D gene is TRBD1 (5 bases). The V end was cut by 6 bases, the J end by 11 bases, with 17 bases between. The germline V gene has CDR1 MNHNS and CDR2 SASEGT. The CDR3 is 14 amino acids.

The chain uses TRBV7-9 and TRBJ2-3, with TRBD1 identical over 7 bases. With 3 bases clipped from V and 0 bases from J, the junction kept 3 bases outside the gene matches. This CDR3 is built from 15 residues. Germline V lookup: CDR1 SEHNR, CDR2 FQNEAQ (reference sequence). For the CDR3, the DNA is TGTGCCAGCAGCTTTTCCAGGGGGAGCACAGATACGCAGTATTTT. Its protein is CASSFSRGSTDTQYF.

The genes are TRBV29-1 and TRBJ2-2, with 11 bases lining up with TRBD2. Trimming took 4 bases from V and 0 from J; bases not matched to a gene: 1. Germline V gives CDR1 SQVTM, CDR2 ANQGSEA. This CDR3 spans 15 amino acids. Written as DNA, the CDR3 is TGCAGCGTTGGACTAGCGGGGTCGAACACCGGGGAGCTGTTTTTT. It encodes CSVGLAGSNTGELFF.

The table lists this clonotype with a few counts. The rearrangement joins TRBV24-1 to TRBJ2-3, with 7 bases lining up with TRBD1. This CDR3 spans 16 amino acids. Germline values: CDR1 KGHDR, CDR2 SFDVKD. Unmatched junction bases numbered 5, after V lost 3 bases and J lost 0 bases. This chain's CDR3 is CATSDGTASSTDTQYF. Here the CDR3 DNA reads TGTGCCACCAGTGATGGGACAGCCTCTAGCACAGATACGCAGTATTTT.

CDR3 nucleotides: TGTGCCAGCAGCCCCGGACAGGGACCCCATCAGCCCCAGCATTTT. Translation gives CASSPGQGPHQPQHF. This chain links TRBV5-8 with TRBJ1-5, with 8 bases fitting TRBD1. Germline-derived CDR1 and CDR2 are SGHTS and YDEGEE. The CDR3 consists of 15 residues. V gave up 4 bases and J gave up 5 bases; unmatched junction bases: 8.

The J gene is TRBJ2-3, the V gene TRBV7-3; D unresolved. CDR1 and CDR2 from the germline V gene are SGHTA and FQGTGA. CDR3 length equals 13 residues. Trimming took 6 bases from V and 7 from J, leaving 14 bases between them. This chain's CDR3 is CASSLPPDHTQYF. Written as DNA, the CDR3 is TGTGCCAGCAGTTTGCCCCCGGACCATACGCAGTATTTT.

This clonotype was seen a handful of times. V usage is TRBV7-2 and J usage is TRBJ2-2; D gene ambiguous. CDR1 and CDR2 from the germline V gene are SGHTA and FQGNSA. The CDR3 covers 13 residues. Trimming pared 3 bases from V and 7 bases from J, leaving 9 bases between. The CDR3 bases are TGTGCCAGCAGCTTTTTTTCGGACGGGGAGCTGTTTTTT. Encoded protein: CASSFFSDGELFF.

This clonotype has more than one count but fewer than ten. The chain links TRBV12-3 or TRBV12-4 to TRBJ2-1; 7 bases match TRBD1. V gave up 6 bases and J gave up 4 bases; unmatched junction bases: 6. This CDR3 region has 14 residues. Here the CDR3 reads CASRASTGYNEQFF. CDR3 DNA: TGTGCCAGCAGGGCCTCGACAGGGTACAATGAGCAGTTCTTC.

The CDR3, as DNA: TGTGCCAGCAGCCCAAAAAGGGGAACCCCTACGAACACCGGGGAGCTGTTTTTT. This translates into CASSPKRGTPTNTGELFF. The chain couples TRBV7-8 to TRBJ2-2, with a weak D call TRBD1 (5 bases). This CDR3 spans 18 amino acids. The V gene lost 5 bases and the J gene lost 0 bases, with 19 bases spanning the gap. The V gene's germline CDR1 is SGHVS and CDR2 FQNEAQ.

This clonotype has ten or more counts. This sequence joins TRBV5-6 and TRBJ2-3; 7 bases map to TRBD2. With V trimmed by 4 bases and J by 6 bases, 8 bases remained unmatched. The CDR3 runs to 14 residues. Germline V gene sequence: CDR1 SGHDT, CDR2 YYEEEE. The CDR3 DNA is TGTGCCAGCAGCAACTGGGACTATGGGGATACGCAGTATTTT. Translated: CASSNWDYGDTQYF.